This T cell receptor beta chain was sequenced in a study of cytomegalovirus exposure and HLA in healthy donors. Findings and caveats of the study: Trimming of TCR beta V- and J-genes showed a link, identified in a later analysis, to a missense DCLRE1C variant. Presence/absence analyses assumed roughly uniform sequencing depth across donors.

PCR was performed using 60 Vbeta and 13 Jbeta primers. Per the original methods: Approximately 86 million unique TCR beta chains, 9 million to 12 million shared, were counted in a later analysis. Assay: immunoSEQ multiplex PCR; the TCRdb copy retains only in-frame clones and omits some. V and J calls and clone size come straight from that table; D and trimming were deduced from the DNA. Counted here are 250,000 to 300,000 clones, around four fifths occurring once; the ten biggest clones make up 2% to 2.5%. As concerns this clone: Its antigen is as yet unknown.

Germline V CDR1 and CDR2: SGHNT, YYREEE (reference sequence). There are 15 residues in the CDR3. V shed 0 bases, J shed 5 bases, and the junction held 0 bases outside the gene matches. Sequencing was performed on PBMCs. This TCR derives from a middle-aged woman in good health and CMV-seropositive. The J gene is TRBJ2-5, the V gene TRBV5-4; 14 positions agree with TRBD2. The CDR3 region is CASSLGTSGRETQYF. CDR3 nucleotides: TGTGCCAGCAGCTTGGGGACTAGCGGGAGGGAGACCCAGTACTTC. Combining the CDR3 with reference TRBV5-4 and TRBJ2-5 gives the whole variable domain ETGVTQSPTHLIKTRGQQVTLRCSSQSGHNTVSWYQQALGQGPQFIFQYYREEENGRGNFPPRFSGLQFPNYSSELNVNALELDDSALYLCASSLGTSGRETQYFGPGTRLLVL.